One sample yielded the 32 T cell receptor beta chains listed below, sequenced in a study of blood T cell repertoires in COVID-19 (TCRdb year 2020). Receptors were amplified or captured by the immunoSEQ multiplex PCR assay. TCRdb re-hosts the immuneACCESS table, in-frame sequences only. Its copies lack some clones; in the studies checked, an unresolved V gene accounts for under half of them, and the cause for the rest is not known. In all, the sample holds 20,000 to 25,000 clones, and approximately 90% of those were seen once. The ten largest account for under 20% of the sample. The sequenced sample was peripheral blood. These receptor sequences come from a human donor in a cohort sampled during active COVID-19.

The gene calls are TRBV7-8 and TRBJ2-5; TRBD1 matches at 9 bases. Losses at the gene ends were 3 bases for V and 7 bases for J; bases not matched to a gene: 18. From germline, CDR1 is SGHVS and CDR2 FQNEAQ. This CDR3 comprises 18 residues. CDR3 loop: CASSFWGQGTAGLRTQYF. CDR3 sequence (DNA): TGTGCCAGCAGCTTTTGGGGACAGGGTACGGCTGGACTCCGGACCCAGTACTTC.

The rearrangement links TRBV7-2 to TRBJ2-7; TRBD1 matches at 9 bases. Per the germline V gene, CDR1 is SGHTA and CDR2 is FQGNSA. J lost 2 bases, V lost 7 bases, and 6 bases had no gene match. CDR3 length: 14 residues. The CDR3 DNA follows: TGTGCCAGCAAATTGGGACAGGGTCCCTACGAGCAGTACTTC. It translates to CASKLGQGPYEQYF.

This clone came up once. The chain links TRBV19 to TRBJ1-1; 11 bases are a match to TRBD1. Germline CDR1 and CDR2: LNHDA and SQIVND (reference sequence). V shed 4 bases and J 5 bases; nucleotides not matched to a gene: 3. The CDR3 is made up of 14 amino acids. The CDR3 DNA sequence: TGTGCCAGTAGTAGGGACAGGGGGGGGACTGAAGCTTTCTTT. Translating it yields CASSRDRGGTEAFF.

The rearrangement uses TRBV6-1 and TRBJ1-5, with D uncertain. V shed 1 base and J shed 11 bases, with 12 bases lying between them. The CDR3 is 13 amino acids. Germline V gene data show CDR1 as MNHNS and CDR2 as SASEGT. The CDR3 loop reads CASSEVASGTQHF. The CDR3, as DNA: TGTGCCAGCAGTGAAGTAGCGTCTGGGACCCAGCATTTT.

The chain is built from TRBV11-3 and TRBJ2-3; TRBD1 might be the D (5 bases). The CDR3 runs 14 residues. Deletions cut 6 bases from V and 0 bases from J, with 10 bases between. CDR1 and CDR2 (germline): SGHNT, YENEEA. CDR3 in DNA: TGTGCCAGCAGACCCGGACATAGCACAGATACGCAGTATTTT. Its protein product is CASRPGHSTDTQYF.

The chain recombines TRBV5-1 with TRBJ1-1; D might be TRBD1 (6 bases). V gave up 0 bases and J gave up 7 bases, with 16 bases separating them. CDR3 length equals 15 residues. Germline CDR1 is SGHRS and CDR2 is YFSETQ. The CDR3 nucleotides read TGCGCCAGCAGCTTGGATGGGATAGACAGGAATGAAGCTTTCTTT. Encoded protein: CASSLDGIDRNEAFF.

V is TRBV7-8 and J is TRBJ1-1; D gene uncertain. The CDR3 totals 14 residues. Deletions cut 5 bases from V and 4 bases from J, with 14 bases between. Germline V gene lookup returns CDR1 SGHVS and CDR2 FQNEAQ. The CDR3 bases are TGTGCCAGCAGCCCAAGTCAGGTTGGCACTGAAGCTTTCTTT. Amino acids: CASSPSQVGTEAFF.

The rearrangement joins TRBV30 to TRBJ2-1, with a tentative D call TRBD2 (6 bases). V gave up 3 bases and J gave up 1 base, with 7 bases separating them. The CDR3 has 13 amino acids. CDR1 GTSNPN and CDR2 SVGIG come from the germline V gene (reference sequence). The CDR3 loop reads CAWSGGSYNEQFF. CDR3 nucleotides: TGTGCCTGGAGCGGGGGTTCCTACAATGAGCAGTTCTTC.

This rearrangement joins TRBV10-2 to TRBJ2-7; D gene unclear. CDR1 WSHSY and CDR2 SAAADI come from the germline V gene. Trimming shortened V by 2 bases and J by 0 bases, and 11 bases separated the two germline ends. The CDR3 extends over 15 amino acids. As DNA, the CDR3 is TGCGCCAGCAGTGAGGGCGACACTTACTCCTACGAGCAGTACTTC. This sequence encodes CASSEGDTYSYEQYF.

This clone is a singleton in its sample. The rearrangement joins TRBV16 to TRBJ2-2; D is unclear. Germline CDR1 is KGHSY and CDR2 is FQNENV. The V end was cut by 0 bases, the J end by 5 bases, with 10 bases between. The CDR3 covers 15 residues. In DNA, the CDR3 is TGTGCCAGCAGCCAATCGGGCCTCCAAACCGGGGAGCTGTTTTTT. Its translation is CASSQSGLQTGELFF.

The chain recombines TRBV29-1 with TRBJ2-7; possibly TRBD1 for D (5 bases). This CDR3 has 11 residues. Germline values: CDR1 SQVTM, CDR2 ANQGSEA. The germline V and J ends were trimmed by 5 bases and 6 bases, with 11 bases remaining between them. CDR3 DNA: TGCAGCGTTTTCTGGGGCCTCGAGCAGTACTTC. Translation: CSVFWGLEQYF.

This rearrangement joins TRBV25-1 to TRBJ1-6; the match to TRBD1 covers 7 bases. The CDR3 has 15 residues. V dropped 4 bases and J dropped 7; count of bases not matched to a gene: 7. Germline CDR1 is MGHDK and CDR2 is SYGVNS. Written as DNA, the CDR3 is TGTGCCAGCAGTGTACCGGGACAGCAGAATTCACCCCTCCACTTT. This gives the protein CASSVPGQQNSPLHF.

The J gene is TRBJ1-5, the V gene TRBV3-1 (or the pseudogene TRBV3-2); TRBD1 aligns across 7 bases. Germline loops: CDR1 LGHDT, CDR2 YNNKEL (reference sequence). Trimming at V came to 3 bases and at J to 3 bases, leaving 14 bases not matched to a gene. The CDR3 runs 18 residues. The chain's CDR3 is CASSQRQGAATVNQPQHF. CDR3 DNA: TGTGCCAGCAGCCAGCGACAGGGCGCCGCCACCGTCAATCAGCCCCAGCATTTT.

V gene TRBV10-3 combines with J gene TRBJ1-2; 7 nucleotides line up with TRBD1. The J segment lost 7 bases and the V segment lost 3 bases, leaving 8 bases of the junction unmatched. Germline assignment: CDR1 ENHRY and CDR2 SYGVKD. There are 14 residues in the CDR3. The CDR3: CAISETGALVGYTF. In nucleotides, the CDR3 is TGTGCCATCAGTGAAACAGGGGCCCTCGTTGGCTACACCTTC.

The gene calls are TRBV7-7 and TRBJ2-3; 13 nucleotides agree with TRBD2. CDR1 is SSHAT, CDR2 FNYEAQ, per germline (reference sequence). The CDR3 is 16 amino acids. V lost 5 bases, J lost 1 base, and 3 bases stayed unmatched. The CDR3 loop reads CASSQLAGGRTDTQYF. The CDR3, as DNA: TGTGCCAGCAGCCAACTAGCGGGGGGGCGCACAGATACGCAGTATTTT.

This clone was picked up a small number of times. The genes are TRBV6-5 and TRBJ1-5; D not certain. Germline assignment: CDR1 MNHEY and CDR2 SVGAGI. V shed 7 bases and J shed 1 base, with 11 bases lying between them. The CDR3 is 14 amino acids. The CDR3 DNA is TGTGCCAGCACCGTACAACAGAGCAATCAGCCCCAGCATTTT. Translated: CASTVQQSNQPQHF.

This chain joins TRBV9 and TRBJ1-5, with 7 positions matching TRBD1. V was clipped by 3 bases and J by 7 bases; unmatched bases: 10. CDR3 length: 15 amino acids. Germline V gene lookup returns CDR1 SGDLS and CDR2 YYNGEE. The DNA of the CDR3 is TGTGCCAGCAGCGGACGGGACAGCCTAGACCAGCCCCAGCATTTT. As protein: CASSGRDSLDQPQHF.

A single count supports this clone. This sequence joins TRBV27 and TRBJ2-7; the D is unclear. This CDR3 has 12 residues. Germline CDR1 MNHEY, CDR2 SMNVEV (reference sequence). V shed 5 bases and J shed 7 bases, with 12 bases lying between them. In DNA form, the CDR3 reads TGTGCCAGCAGTCGACCGAGAGGAGAGCAGTACTTC. Amino acids: CASSRPRGEQYF.

V usage is TRBV11-1 and J usage is TRBJ1-2, with D possibly being TRBD1 (5 bases). This CDR3 contains 14 residues. The germline CDR1 and CDR2 sequences are SGHAT and FQDESV (reference sequence). V lost 5 bases and J lost 2, with 12 bases in between. Here the CDR3 reads CASSLTDLNYGYTF. CDR3 in DNA: TGTGCCAGCAGCCTGACAGACCTCAACTATGGCTACACCTTC.

This clone was found once. The chain recombines TRBV29-1 with TRBJ1-4; the match to TRBD1 covers 12 bases. The V and J ends lost 7 bases and 8 bases, in that order; junction bases with no gene match: 8. This CDR3 has 14 amino acids. CDR1 and CDR2 from the germline V gene are SQVTM and ANQGSEA. CDR3 in amino acids: CSAATGTGGEKLFF. The CDR3 DNA sequence: TGCAGCGCCGCTACCGGGACAGGGGGCGAAAAACTGTTTTTT.

V and J are TRBV6-6 and TRBJ1-5; TRBD1 matches at 7 bases. This CDR3 has 14 amino acids. V shed 4 bases, J shed 11 bases, and the junction held 11 bases outside the gene matches. Germline V gene sequence: CDR1 MNHNY, CDR2 SVGAGI (reference sequence). In DNA, the CDR3 is TGTGCCAGCAGTTCTCCGGGACAGCCGACGGCCCAGCATTTT. This encodes CASSSPGQPTAQHF.

This clone came up once. The chain joins TRBV6-1 to TRBJ2-3, with a possible D match to TRBD1 (5 bases). CDR3 size: 15 residues. V was trimmed by 0 bases and J by 4 bases, leaving 11 bases between them. The germline V gene encodes CDR1 MNHNS and CDR2 SASEGT. The CDR3 DNA is TGTGCCAGCAGTGAAGCTCTGTGGGGCTCAGATACGCAGTATTTT. As protein: CASSEALWGSDTQYF.

This chain links TRBV5-8 with TRBJ2-3; TRBD2 matches 9 bases. This CDR3 has 13 amino acids. CDR1 and CDR2 from the germline V gene are SGHTS and YDEGEE. V shed 4 bases, J shed 4 bases, and the junction held 1 base outside the gene matches. DNA for the CDR3: TGTGCCAGCAGCCGCGGGGGGGCAGATACGCAGTATTTT. This encodes CASSRGGADTQYF.

This chain links TRBV14 with TRBJ1-2; TRBD1 might be the D (6 bases). The germline CDR1 and CDR2 sequences are SGHDN and FVKESK. With 4 bases removed from V and 4 bases from J, the gap between germline ends came to 16 bases. CDR3 length equals 15 residues. CDR3 sequence (DNA): TGTGCCAGCAGCCCATTCCTGACAGGCAGCTATGGCTACACCTTC. Its translation is CASSPFLTGSYGYTF.

This clone was seen only a few times. The V gene is TRBV23-1, the J gene TRBJ2-6; D possibly corresponds to TRBD1 (5 bases). TRBV23-1 is flagged as an ORF with uncertain function. The CDR3 is 15 amino acids. Trimming pared 7 bases from V and 3 bases from J, leaving 13 bases between. In DNA, the CDR3 is TGCGCCAGCACCCTAAACCAGGGTGGGGCCAACGTCCTGACTTTC. It encodes CASTLNQGGANVLTF.

This clone has just one count. This chain uses TRBV6-5 with TRBJ1-2; unclear D gene. The ends were cut back, 7 bases at V and 5 bases at J, with 14 bases in the middle. The germline V gene encodes CDR1 MNHEY and CDR2 SVGAGI. The CDR3 has 13 residues. CDR3 DNA sequence: TGTGCCAGCATAACACTGACTTTGTATGGCTACACCTTC. Its protein product is CASITLTLYGYTF.

The chain's CDR3 is CASSPRTDRANTGELFF. The CDR3 region has the DNA TGTGCCAGCTCACCGAGAACCGACAGAGCGAACACCGGGGAGCTGTTTTTT. J is TRBJ2-2 and V is TRBV18, with D possibly TRBD1 on 5 matching bases. This CDR3 region has 17 residues. The germline CDR1 and CDR2 sequences are KGHSH and LQKENI. V was cut by 3 bases and J by 0 bases, with 14 bases left in between.

The chain is built from TRBV30 and TRBJ1-5, with TRBD1 matching 7 bases. The CDR3 has 17 amino acids. V shed 4 bases and J 2 bases; nucleotides not matched to a gene: 14. Germline CDR1 GTSNPN, CDR2 SVGIG (reference sequence). CDR3 amino acids: CAWTQGLARNGNQPQHF. CDR3 DNA: TGTGCCTGGACACAGGGGCTCGCCCGGAATGGCAATCAGCCCCAGCATTTT. Supplemented by reference TRBV30 and TRBJ1-5, the full variable domain reads SQTIHQWPATLVQPVGSPLSLECTVEGTSNPNLYWYRQAAGRGLQLLFYSVGIGQISSEVPQNLSASRPQDRQFILSSKKLLLSDSGFYLCAWTQGLARNGNQPQHFGDGTRLSIL.

CDR3 coding DNA: TGTGCCAGCAGCGTCGACTCAATAGCGGAGACCCAGTACTTC. Translated, it gives CASSVDSIAETQYF. The rearrangement joins TRBV9 to TRBJ2-5, with D perhaps matching TRBD2 (5 bases). Germline assignment: CDR1 SGDLS and CDR2 YYNGEE. The CDR3 covers 14 residues. V lost 2 bases, J lost 5 bases, and 13 bases lay in between.

The J gene is TRBJ2-7, the V gene TRBV6-6, with D hard to call. V shed 4 bases and J shed 0 bases, with 7 bases lying between them. Germline V gene data show CDR1 as MNHNY and CDR2 as SVGAGI (reference sequence). CDR3 length equals 13 residues. The CDR3: CASSLLISYEQYF. DNA of the CDR3: TGTGCCAGCAGTTTACTGATCTCCTACGAGCAGTACTTC.

The chain is built from TRBV5-1 and TRBJ2-3; D is unresolved. CDR3 length: 14 amino acids. Germline V lookup: CDR1 SGHRS, CDR2 YFSETQ. The V and J ends lost 0 bases and 0 bases respectively, with 5 bases between them. CDR3 loop: CASSLGASTDTQYF. The CDR3 DNA reads as TGCGCCAGCAGCTTGGGGGCTAGCACAGATACGCAGTATTTT.

The CDR3 DNA is TGTGCCATCAGTGCCCCGTATAATTCACCCCTCCACTTT. It specifies CAISAPYNSPLHF. The chain employs TRBV10-3 and TRBJ1-6, with D unclear. V shed 4 bases and J shed 4 bases, with 5 bases lying between them. Per the germline V gene, CDR1 is ENHRY and CDR2 is SYGVKD. CDR3 size: 13 residues.